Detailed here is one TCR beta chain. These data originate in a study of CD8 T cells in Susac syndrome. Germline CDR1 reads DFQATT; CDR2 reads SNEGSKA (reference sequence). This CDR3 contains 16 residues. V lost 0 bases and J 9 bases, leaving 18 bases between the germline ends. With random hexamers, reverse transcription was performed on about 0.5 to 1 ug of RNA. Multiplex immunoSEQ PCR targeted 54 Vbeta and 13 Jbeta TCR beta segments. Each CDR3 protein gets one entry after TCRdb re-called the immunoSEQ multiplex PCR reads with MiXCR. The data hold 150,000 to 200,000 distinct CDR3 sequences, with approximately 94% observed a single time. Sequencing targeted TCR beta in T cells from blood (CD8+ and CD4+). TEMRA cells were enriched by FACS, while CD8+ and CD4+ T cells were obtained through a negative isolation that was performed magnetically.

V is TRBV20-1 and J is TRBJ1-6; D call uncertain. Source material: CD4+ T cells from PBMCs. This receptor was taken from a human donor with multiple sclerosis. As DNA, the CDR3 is TGCAGTGCTAGAGAAGCAGGAGGCGCCGGGAGTTCACCCCTCCACTTT. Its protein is CSAREAGGAGSSPLHF.